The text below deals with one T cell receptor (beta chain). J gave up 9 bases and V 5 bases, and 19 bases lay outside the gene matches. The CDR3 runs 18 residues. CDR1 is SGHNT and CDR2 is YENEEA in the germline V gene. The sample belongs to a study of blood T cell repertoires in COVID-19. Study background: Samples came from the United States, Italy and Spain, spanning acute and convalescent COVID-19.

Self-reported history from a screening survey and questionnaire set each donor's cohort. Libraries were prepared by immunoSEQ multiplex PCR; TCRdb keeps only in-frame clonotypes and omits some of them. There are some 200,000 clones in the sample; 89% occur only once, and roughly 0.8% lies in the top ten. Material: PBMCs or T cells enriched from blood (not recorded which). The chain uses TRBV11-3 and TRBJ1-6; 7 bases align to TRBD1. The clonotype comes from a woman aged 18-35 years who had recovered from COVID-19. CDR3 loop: CASSPRPGQYVRGSPLHF. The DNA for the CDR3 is TGTGCCAGCAGCCCCAGACCGGGACAGTATGTTCGGGGTTCACCCCTCCACTTT. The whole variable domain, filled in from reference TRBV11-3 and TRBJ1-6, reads EAGVVQSPRYKIIEKKQPVAFWCNPISGHNTLYWYLQNLGQGPELLIRYENEEAVDDSQLPKDRFSAERLKGVDSTLKIQPAELGDSAVYLCASSPRPGQYVRGSPLHFGNGTRLTVT.